This T cell receptor beta chain was profiled in a study of cytomegalovirus exposure and HLA in healthy donors. Study summary: Researchers found that roughly 80% of 300 to 450 genotyped donors fell within the Caucasian-associated ancestry cluster.

After removal of 7 bases from V and 1 base from J, the junction contained 6 bases not matched to a gene. The CDR3 has 15 residues. Germline CDR1 reads LNHDA; CDR2 reads SQIVND (reference sequence). The PCR used 60 Vbeta and 13 Jbeta primers. Per the original methods: Unique TCR beta chains numbered around 75 million in a later analysis, with roughly 10 million shared. Sequencing was performed with immunoSEQ multiplex PCR; in TCRdb, only in-frame clones are kept and a portion is missing. The V and J calls and the clone size are those of that table, but D and trimming were determined from the DNA. The sample lists 190,000 or so clones, roughly 77% occurring once. A single count supports this clone. Healthy people donating bone marrow made up the donors.

Sequencing input: PBMCs. This sequence joins TRBV19 and TRBJ2-1; 8 nucleotides agree with TRBD2. The sequence derives from a male donor in good health and CMV-seropositive. The CDR3 sequence: CASKLAVGSYNEQFF. DNA of the CDR3: TGTGCCAGTAAACTAGCGGTGGGGTCCTACAATGAGCAGTTCTTC.